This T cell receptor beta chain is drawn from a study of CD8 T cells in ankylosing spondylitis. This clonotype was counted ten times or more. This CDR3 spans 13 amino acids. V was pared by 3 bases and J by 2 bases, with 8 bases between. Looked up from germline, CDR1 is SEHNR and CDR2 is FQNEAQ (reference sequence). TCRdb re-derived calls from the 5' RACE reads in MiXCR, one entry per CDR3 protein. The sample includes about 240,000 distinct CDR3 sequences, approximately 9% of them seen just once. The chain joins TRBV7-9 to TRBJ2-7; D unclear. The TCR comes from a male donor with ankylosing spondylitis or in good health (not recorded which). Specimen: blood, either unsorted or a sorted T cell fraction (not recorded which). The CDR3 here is CASSLDGPYEQYF. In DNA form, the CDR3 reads TGTGCCAGCAGCTTGGACGGACCCTACGAGCAGTACTTC.